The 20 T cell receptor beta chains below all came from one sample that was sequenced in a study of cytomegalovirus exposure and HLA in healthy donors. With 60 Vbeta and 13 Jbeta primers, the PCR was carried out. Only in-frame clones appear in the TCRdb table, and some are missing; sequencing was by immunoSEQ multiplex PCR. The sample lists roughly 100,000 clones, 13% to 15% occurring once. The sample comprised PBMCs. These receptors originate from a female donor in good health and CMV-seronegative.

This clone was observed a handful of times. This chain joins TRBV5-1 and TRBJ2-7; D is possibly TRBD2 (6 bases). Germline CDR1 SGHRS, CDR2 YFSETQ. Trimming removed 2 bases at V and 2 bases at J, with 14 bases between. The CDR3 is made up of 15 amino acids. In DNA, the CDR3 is TGCGCCAGCAGCTTTTTTCGGGGGAATACCTACGAGCAGTACTTC. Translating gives CASSFFRGNTYEQYF.

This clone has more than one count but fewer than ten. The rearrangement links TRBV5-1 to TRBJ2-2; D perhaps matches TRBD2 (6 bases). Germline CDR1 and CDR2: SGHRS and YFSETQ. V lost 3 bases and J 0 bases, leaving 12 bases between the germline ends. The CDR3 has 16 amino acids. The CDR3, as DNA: TGCGCCAGCAGCTCCTCCGGGACTCCGAACACCGGGGAGCTGTTTTTT. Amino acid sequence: CASSSSGTPNTGELFF.

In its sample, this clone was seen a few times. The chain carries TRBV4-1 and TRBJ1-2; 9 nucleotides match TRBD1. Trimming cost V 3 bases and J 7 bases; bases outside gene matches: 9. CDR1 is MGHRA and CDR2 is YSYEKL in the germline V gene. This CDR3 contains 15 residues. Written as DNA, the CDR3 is TGCGCCAGCAGCCACCCGGGACAGGGTGTCCTTGGCTACACCTTC. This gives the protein CASSHPGQGVLGYTF.

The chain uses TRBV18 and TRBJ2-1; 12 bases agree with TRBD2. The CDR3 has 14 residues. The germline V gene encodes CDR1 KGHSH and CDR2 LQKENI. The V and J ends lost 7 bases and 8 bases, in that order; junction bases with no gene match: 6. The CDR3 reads CASYGLAGSHEQFF. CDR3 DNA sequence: TGTGCCAGCTACGGACTAGCGGGGTCACATGAGCAGTTCTTC.

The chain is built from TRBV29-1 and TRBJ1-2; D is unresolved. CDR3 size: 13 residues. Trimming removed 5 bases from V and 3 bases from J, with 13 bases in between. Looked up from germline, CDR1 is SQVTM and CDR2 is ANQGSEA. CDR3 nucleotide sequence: TGCAGCGTTAAACGCGGGGAACACTATGGCTACACCTTC. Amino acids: CSVKRGEHYGYTF.

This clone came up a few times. The chain's CDR3 is CASSSTGYSYNEQFF. CDR3 nucleotides: TGTGCCAGCAGCAGCACAGGGTATTCCTACAATGAGCAGTTCTTC. J is TRBJ2-1 and V is TRBV5-6, with D maybe TRBD1 (6 bases). Germline-derived CDR1 and CDR2 are SGHDT and YYEEEE. V dropped 4 bases and J dropped 1 base, with 12 bases sitting between them. CDR3 size: 15 residues.

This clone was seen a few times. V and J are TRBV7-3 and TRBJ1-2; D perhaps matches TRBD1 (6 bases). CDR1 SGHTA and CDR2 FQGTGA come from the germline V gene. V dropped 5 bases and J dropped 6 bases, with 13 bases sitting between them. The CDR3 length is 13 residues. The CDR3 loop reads CASSQSTGDGYTF. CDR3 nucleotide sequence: TGTGCCAGCAGCCAGTCGACAGGTGATGGCTACACCTTC.

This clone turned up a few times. This CDR3 is CASRGTDTDTQYF. CDR3 DNA: TGCGCCAGCAGGGGGACAGACACAGATACGCAGTATTTT. The chain couples TRBV10-1 to TRBJ2-3, with 7 bases fitting TRBD1. The V segment lost 6 bases and the J segment 2 bases; nucleotides outside the gene matches: 2. This CDR3 is 13 amino acids long. Germline loops: CDR1 WNHNN, CDR2 SYGVQD (reference sequence).

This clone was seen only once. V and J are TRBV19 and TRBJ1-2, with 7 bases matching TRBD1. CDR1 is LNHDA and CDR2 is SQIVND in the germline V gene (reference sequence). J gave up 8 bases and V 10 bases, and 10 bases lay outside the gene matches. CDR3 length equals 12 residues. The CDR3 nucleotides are TGTGCCACCTCGACAGGGATGGGGGGCTACACCTTC. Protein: CATSTGMGGYTF. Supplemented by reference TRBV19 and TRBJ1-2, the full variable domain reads DGGITQSPKYLFRKEGQNVTLSCEQNLNHDAMYWYRQDPGQGLRLIYYSQIVNDFQKGDIAEGYSVSREKKESFPLTVTSAQKNPTAFYLCATSTGMGGYTFGSGTRLTVV.

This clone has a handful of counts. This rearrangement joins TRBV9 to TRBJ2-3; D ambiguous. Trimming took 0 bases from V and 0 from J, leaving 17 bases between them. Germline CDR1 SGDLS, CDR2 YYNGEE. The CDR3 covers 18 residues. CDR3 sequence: CASSVGLTPGHSTDTQYF. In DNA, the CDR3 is TGTGCCAGCAGCGTAGGTTTGACTCCCGGCCACAGCACAGATACGCAGTATTTT.

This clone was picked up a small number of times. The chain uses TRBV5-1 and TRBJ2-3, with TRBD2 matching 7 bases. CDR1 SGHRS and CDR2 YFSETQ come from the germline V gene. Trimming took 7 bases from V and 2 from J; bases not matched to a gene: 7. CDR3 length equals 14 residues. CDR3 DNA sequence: TGCGCCAGCGATCGGGAGGACCCCACAGATACGCAGTATTTT. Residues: CASDREDPTDTQYF.

CDR3 in DNA: TGTGCCAGCAGCGTAGGGGGACAGGGTAACTACGAGCAGTACTTC. Translation: CASSVGGQGNYEQYF. V is TRBV9 and J is TRBJ2-7, with 9 bases matching TRBD1. The germline V gene has CDR1 SGDLS and CDR2 YYNGEE. The CDR3 totals 15 residues. Unmatched junction bases numbered 4, after V lost 0 bases and J lost 3 bases.

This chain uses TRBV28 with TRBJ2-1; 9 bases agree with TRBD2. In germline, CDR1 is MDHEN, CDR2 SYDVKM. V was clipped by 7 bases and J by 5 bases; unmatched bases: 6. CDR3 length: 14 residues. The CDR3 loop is CASMVAGDHNEQFF. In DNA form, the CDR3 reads TGTGCCAGCATGGTAGCGGGAGACCACAATGAGCAGTTCTTC.

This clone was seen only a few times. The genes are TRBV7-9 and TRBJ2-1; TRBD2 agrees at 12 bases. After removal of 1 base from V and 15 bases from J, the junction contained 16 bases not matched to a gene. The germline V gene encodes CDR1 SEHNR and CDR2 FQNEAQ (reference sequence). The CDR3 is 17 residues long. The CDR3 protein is CASSLGSVASGGDLRFF. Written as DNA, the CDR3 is TGTGCCAGCAGCTTAGGGTCGGTGGCTAGCGGGGGGGACCTCCGGTTCTTC. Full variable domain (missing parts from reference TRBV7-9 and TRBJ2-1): DTGVSQNPRHKITKRGQNVTFRCDPISEHNRLYWYRQTLGQGPEFLTYFQNEAQLEKSRLLSDRFSAERPKGSFSTLEIQRTEQGDSAMYLCASSLGSVASGGDLRFFGPGTRLTVL.

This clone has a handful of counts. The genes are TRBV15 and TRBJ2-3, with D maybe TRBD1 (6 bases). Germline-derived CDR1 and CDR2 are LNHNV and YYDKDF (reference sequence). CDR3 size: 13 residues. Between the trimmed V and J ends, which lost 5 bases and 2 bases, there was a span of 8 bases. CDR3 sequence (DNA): TGTGCCACCAGCCGACAGGCCACAGATACGCAGTATTTT. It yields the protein CATSRQATDTQYF. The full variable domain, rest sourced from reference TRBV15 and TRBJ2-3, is DAMVIQNPRYQVTQFGKPVTLSCSQTLNHNVMYWYQQKSSQAPKLLFHYYDKDFNNEADTPDNFQSRRPNTSFCFLDIRSPGLGDTAMYLCATSRQATDTQYFGPGTRLTVL.

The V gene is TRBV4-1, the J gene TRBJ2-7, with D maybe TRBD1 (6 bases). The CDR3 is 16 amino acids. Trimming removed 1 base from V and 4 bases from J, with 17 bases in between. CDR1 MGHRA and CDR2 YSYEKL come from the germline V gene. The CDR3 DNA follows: TGCGCCAGCAGCCAAGTGAACAGGGCTGGCGGATACGAGCAGTACTTC. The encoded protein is CASSQVNRAGGYEQYF.

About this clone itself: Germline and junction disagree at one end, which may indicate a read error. As DNA, the CDR3 is TGTGCCAGCAGCTTGGAAGGTCTCGGGGGAAAATTGTCCTCCTACCCCTTC. Translation: CASSLEGLGGKLSSYPF. The chain is built from TRBV5-4 and TRBJ1-2; a weak D match, TRBD1 (5 bases). This CDR3 region has 17 residues. Germline CDR1 and CDR2: SGHNT and YYREEE (reference sequence).

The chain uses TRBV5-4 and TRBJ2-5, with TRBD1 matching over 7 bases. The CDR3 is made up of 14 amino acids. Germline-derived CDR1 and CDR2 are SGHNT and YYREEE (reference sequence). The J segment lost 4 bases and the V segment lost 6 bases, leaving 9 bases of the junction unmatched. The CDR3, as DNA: TGTGCCAGCACCCTCCGAGGGGGCCGAGAGACCCAGTACTTC. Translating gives CASTLRGGRETQYF.

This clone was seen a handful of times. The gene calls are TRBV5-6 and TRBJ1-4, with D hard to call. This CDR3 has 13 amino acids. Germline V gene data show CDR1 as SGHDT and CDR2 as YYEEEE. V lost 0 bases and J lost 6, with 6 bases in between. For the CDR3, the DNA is TGTGCCAGCAGCTTGGTGGGAGATGAAAAACTGTTTTTT. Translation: CASSLVGDEKLFF.

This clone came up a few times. For the CDR3, the DNA is TGTGCCAGTAGTCTATCGCCAGCGGGTTCCACAGATACGCAGTATTTT. It encodes CASSLSPAGSTDTQYF. The genes are TRBV19 and TRBJ2-3; perhaps TRBD2 as D (6 bases). The germline CDR1 and CDR2 sequences are LNHDA and SQIVND (reference sequence). Trimming took off 5 bases at V and 2 bases at J, with 17 bases between the two ends. The CDR3 is made up of 16 amino acids.